These 28 T cell receptor beta chains originate from one sample sequenced in a study of radiotherapy plus CTLA-4 blockade in lung cancer. Measured with immunoSEQ multiplex PCR; TCRdb has only the in-frame clones, and not every one. Among about 120,000 clones, about four fifths were seen once, and the ten largest hold approximately 5.2%. The material was peripheral blood, obtained from a patient treated with radiotherapy plus ipilimumab. All receptors derive from a human donor with non-small cell lung cancer who had a partial response to radiotherapy plus ipilimumab.

The chain joins TRBV6-6 to TRBJ1-6; 8 nucleotides match TRBD1. The CDR3 sequence is 14 residues long. In germline, CDR1 is MNHNY, CDR2 SVGAGI (reference sequence). V was clipped by 5 bases and J by 6 bases; unmatched bases: 3. The CDR3 bases are TGTGCCAGCAGTCGGGACAGGATTAATTCACCCCTCCACTTT. Translated, it gives CASSRDRINSPLHF.

The chain has TRBV28 and TRBJ1-2; tentative D call: TRBD1 (5 bases). Germline CDR1 and CDR2: MDHEN and SYDVKM. V shed 5 bases and J shed 4 bases, with 17 bases lying between them. This CDR3 has 15 residues. The CDR3 DNA follows: TGTGCCAGCAGTCCCGGCCCGACAGACCTCTATGGCTACACCTTC. Amino acids: CASSPGPTDLYGYTF.

This chain connects TRBV7-9 to TRBJ2-2; the D gene is possibly TRBD1 (5 bases). With 5 bases removed from V and 1 base from J, the gap between germline ends came to 8 bases. The germline V gene has CDR1 SEHNR and CDR2 FQNEAQ (reference sequence). The CDR3 sequence is 14 residues long. DNA for the CDR3: TGTGCCAGCAGCCCGACAGAGAACACCGGGGAGCTGTTTTTT. Its translation is CASSPTENTGELFF.

The V gene is TRBV19, the J gene TRBJ2-4; tentative D call: TRBD1 (5 bases). Between the trimmed V and J ends, which lost 5 bases and 5 bases, there was a span of 13 bases. CDR3 length: 14 amino acids. Germline CDR1 reads LNHDA; CDR2 reads SQIVND (reference sequence). DNA for the CDR3: TGTGCCAGTAGTCAGGGTAATCGGGAAAACATTCAGTACTTC. Translation gives CASSQGNRENIQYF.

The chain recombines TRBV6-1 with TRBJ1-1; the D is unclear. Per germline, CDR1 MNHNS and CDR2 SASEGT. The CDR3 is 14 amino acids. V shed 5 bases and J shed 0 bases, with 10 bases lying between them. In DNA, the CDR3 is TGTGCCAGCAGTAAACAGAGCATGAACACTGAAGCTTTCTTT. Residues: CASSKQSMNTEAFF.

V and J are TRBV7-9 and TRBJ1-1, with D maybe TRBD1 (5 bases). The germline CDR1 and CDR2 sequences are SEHNR and FQNEAQ (reference sequence). V shed 1 base and J shed 0 bases, with 6 bases lying between them. The CDR3 loop spans 14 amino acids. The CDR3 sequence is CASSLGGMNTEAFF. The CDR3, as DNA: TGTGCCAGCAGCTTAGGGGGCATGAACACTGAAGCTTTCTTT.

V usage is TRBV6-6 and J usage is TRBJ2-5, with D hard to call. The end of the DNA fits TRBJ2-7 better, so the J call may be wrong. Germline V lookup: CDR1 MNHNY, CDR2 SVGAGI (reference sequence). This CDR3 contains 14 residues. The CDR3 sequence is CASNSGLRSYEQYF. In nucleotides, the CDR3 is TGTGCCAGCAACTCAGGTCTACGCTCCTACGAGCAGTACTTC.

Remarks on this clone: This sample also contains other DNA sequences that code for the same CDR3. The chain has TRBV2 and TRBJ2-4; TRBD2 matches 12 bases. Per germline, CDR1 SNHLY and CDR2 FYNNEI. CDR3 length: 14 residues. V shed 8 bases and J 10 bases; nucleotides not matched to a gene: 9. The CDR3 coding sequence is TGTGCCAGCGGGCTAGCGGGAGGGAGAAATATTCAGTACTTC. This translates into CASGLAGGRNIQYF. Full variable domain (rest looked up from reference TRBV2 and TRBJ2-4): EPEVTQTPSHQVTQMGQEVILRCVPISNHLYFYWYRQILGQKVEFLVSFYNNEISEKSEIFDDQFSVERPDGSNFTLKIRSTKLEDSAMYFCASGLAGGRNIQYFGAGTRLSVL.

As for this clone: An end of the junction differs from the germline gene, which may be a read error. This chain links TRBV4-1 with TRBJ1-3; D perhaps matches TRBD1 (6 bases). The CDR3 runs 15 residues. Looked up from germline, CDR1 is MGHRA and CDR2 is YSYEKL. CDR3 in DNA: TGCGCCAACAGCCAAGGGCCCAGGGGAGGAAACACCATATATTTT. Translation gives CANSQGPRGGNTIYF.

The V and J genes are TRBV28 and TRBJ1-1, with D unclear. The length of the CDR3 is 17 residues. In germline, CDR1 is MDHEN, CDR2 SYDVKM. With 6 bases removed from V and 2 bases from J, the gap between germline ends came to 22 bases. The CDR3 nucleotides are TGTGCCAGCAGCTCCGGGAGACCCGGGGATCCAAACACTGAAGCTTTCTTT. Amino acid sequence: CASSSGRPGDPNTEAFF.

The chain joins TRBV18 to TRBJ1-1, with D possibly matching TRBD1 (5 bases). CDR1 KGHSH and CDR2 LQKENI come from the germline V gene. The germline V and J ends were trimmed by 2 bases and 1 base, with 8 bases remaining between them. CDR3 size: 14 residues. The CDR3, as DNA: TGTGCCAGCTCACCAATCAGGGAGAACACTGAAGCTTTCTTT. Translating gives CASSPIRENTEAFF.

The chain is built from TRBV7-9 and TRBJ2-7, with 9 bases fitting TRBD2. V was pared by 2 bases and J by 5 bases, with 7 bases of the junction left unmatched. The CDR3 has 15 residues. The germline V gene encodes CDR1 SEHNR and CDR2 FQNEAQ (reference sequence). In nucleotides, the CDR3 is TGTGCCAGCAGCTTAAGTAGCGGGAGTGGTAACGAGCAGTACTTC. Protein: CASSLSSGSGNEQYF. Variable domain in full (rest from reference TRBV7-9 and TRBJ2-7): DTGVSQNPRHKITKRGQNVTFRCDPISEHNRLYWYRQTLGQGPEFLTYFQNEAQLEKSRLLSDRFSAERPKGSFSTLEIQRTEQGDSAMYLCASSLSSGSGNEQYFGPGTRLTVT.

The chain has TRBV6-5 and TRBJ2-3, with 7 bases aligning to TRBD1. The CDR3 runs 14 residues. Germline V lookup: CDR1 MNHEY, CDR2 SVGAGI. J was trimmed by 7 bases and V by 5 bases; bases with no gene match: 9. The CDR3, as DNA: TGTGCCAGCAGTACGGACAGGTTCCCTTATACGCAGTATTTT. It translates to CASSTDRFPYTQYF.

The chain carries TRBV27 and TRBJ2-1, with D hard to call. V lost 3 bases, J lost 4 bases, and 4 bases lay in between. The germline V gene encodes CDR1 MNHEY and CDR2 SMNVEV (reference sequence). This CDR3 region has 12 residues. The CDR3 coding sequence is TGTGCCAGCAGTTTCCAGTACAATGAGCAGTTCTTC. It translates to CASSFQYNEQFF.

The chain carries TRBV28 and TRBJ2-7, with 9 bases matching TRBD1. V lost 3 bases, J lost 6 bases, and 9 bases stayed unmatched. The CDR3 is 15 amino acids. Germline V gene data show CDR1 as MDHEN and CDR2 as SYDVKM. The CDR3 is CASSFLRTGDGEQYF. DNA of the CDR3: TGTGCCAGCAGTTTCTTACGGACAGGGGACGGCGAGCAGTACTTC.

In its sample, this clone was seen a few times. This sequence joins TRBV4-1 and TRBJ1-3; D remains ambiguous. The CDR3 sequence is 15 residues long. CDR1 and CDR2 from the germline V gene are MGHRA and YSYEKL. V lost 1 base and J 0 bases, leaving 7 bases between the germline ends. CDR3 nucleotides: TGCGCCAGCAGCCAAGTACGGAGCTCTGGAAACACCATATATTTT. As protein: CASSQVRSSGNTIYF.

This sequence joins TRBV20-1 and TRBJ1-1, with 7 bases lining up with TRBD1. This CDR3 has 11 amino acids. V gave up 3 bases and J gave up 11 bases; unmatched junction bases: 6. Germline CDR1 reads DFQATT; CDR2 reads SNEGSKA (reference sequence). CDR3 sequence: CSARAEGAAFF. The DNA of the CDR3 is TGCAGTGCTAGGGCCGAGGGGGCGGCTTTCTTT.

The chain combines TRBV19 with TRBJ2-1; weak D call: TRBD1 (6 bases). Germline CDR1 reads LNHDA; CDR2 reads SQIVND (reference sequence). This CDR3 region has 14 residues. V shed 6 bases and J shed 7 bases, with 16 bases lying between them. The CDR3 here is CASSQHQGSNEQFF. As DNA, the CDR3 is TGTGCCAGTAGCCAACACCAGGGGTCGAATGAGCAGTTCTTC.

This sequence joins TRBV7-2 and TRBJ1-1; TRBD1 aligns across 7 bases. This CDR3 is 14 amino acids long. CDR1 is SGHTA, CDR2 FQGNSA, per germline. The trim removed 4 bases at V and 4 bases at J, leaving 6 bases unmatched. The CDR3 here is CASSYTTGVTEAFF. The CDR3 bases are TGTGCCAGCAGCTATACCACAGGGGTCACTGAAGCTTTCTTT.

The chain recombines TRBV9 with TRBJ1-5; no clear D gene. V lost 0 bases, J lost 3 bases, and 7 bases lay in between. CDR1 is SGDLS, CDR2 YYNGEE, per germline. CDR3 size: 14 residues. CDR3: CASSVGSANQPQHF. The DNA of the CDR3 is TGTGCCAGCAGCGTAGGGAGCGCCAATCAGCCCCAGCATTTT.

V usage is TRBV4-1 and J usage is TRBJ2-3; 10 nucleotides align to TRBD2. The CDR3 is 16 amino acids. The germline gives CDR1 MGHRA, CDR2 YSYEKL. Germline trimming cut 0 bases from V and 5 bases from J; bases unmatched to any gene: 5. This CDR3 is CASSQDSSGRGDTQYF. CDR3 DNA: TGCGCCAGCAGCCAAGACTCTAGCGGGAGAGGAGATACGCAGTATTTT.

The sample holds one count of this clone. The chain carries TRBV9 and TRBJ2-2; D is uncertain. Germline lookup yields CDR1 SGDLS and CDR2 YYNGEE. This CDR3 contains 16 residues. Trimming shortened V by 4 bases and J by 2 bases, and 15 bases separated the two germline ends. The CDR3 DNA is TGTGCCAGCAGCTTCTCTTCAGACACAAACACCGGGGAGCTGTTTTTT. This sequence encodes CASSFSSDTNTGELFF.

This rearrangement joins TRBV6-1 to TRBJ2-1, with D maybe TRBD2 (5 bases). Germline CDR1 reads MNHNS; CDR2 reads SASEGT. The CDR3 extends over 13 amino acids. V was shortened by 5 bases and J by 6 bases, with 11 bases between the two germline ends. The CDR3 here is CASSTSGPNEQFF. In nucleotides, the CDR3 is TGTGCCAGCAGTACCAGCGGACCCAATGAGCAGTTCTTC.

The chain has TRBV11-3 and TRBJ2-5; no definite D call. CDR1 SGHNT and CDR2 YENEEA come from the germline V gene. Trimming removed 1 base at V and 4 bases at J, with 10 bases between. The CDR3 is 14 residues long. The CDR3 region is CASSLVSGAETQYF. CDR3 sequence (DNA): TGTGCCAGCAGCTTAGTATCAGGCGCAGAGACCCAGTACTTC.

The chain carries TRBV28 and TRBJ1-2; D is undetermined. Germline loops: CDR1 MDHEN, CDR2 SYDVKM. The CDR3 sequence is 16 residues long. V was clipped by 4 bases and J by 5 bases, with 20 bases between them. DNA for the CDR3: TGTGCCAGCAGTTCCCCCCAGGTCCGGTCGGGATATGGCTACACCTTC. The encoded protein is CASSSPQVRSGYGYTF.

V is TRBV28 and J is TRBJ2-1; 11 bases are a match to TRBD2. This CDR3 is built from 16 residues. Germline CDR1 is MDHEN and CDR2 is SYDVKM. V lost 7 bases, J lost 5 bases, and 10 bases stayed unmatched. DNA for the CDR3: TGTGCCAGCACCCTGATTACTAGCGGGAGAGACAATGAGCAGTTCTTC. Translation: CASTLITSGRDNEQFF.

For this clone: Different DNA sequences within this sample yield the same CDR3. The genes are TRBV4-2 and TRBJ2-3; possibly TRBD1 for D (5 bases). The V end was cut by 0 bases, the J end by 5 bases, with 6 bases between. This CDR3 has 13 residues. Germline V CDR1 and CDR2: LGHNA, YNFKEQ. The CDR3: CASSQDRGDTQYF. The CDR3 DNA reads TGTGCCAGCAGCCAAGATAGGGGAGATACGCAGTATTTT.

This chain connects TRBV7-8 to TRBJ2-7, with TRBD1 identical over 7 bases. The CDR3 has 13 residues. Losses at the gene ends were 5 bases for V and 3 bases for J; bases not matched to a gene: 4. Germline loops: CDR1 SGHVS, CDR2 FQNEAQ. CDR3 amino acids: CASSRGQNYEQYV. For the CDR3, the DNA is TGTGCCAGCAGCCGGGGACAGAACTACGAGCAGTACGTC.